This paragraph covers one TCR beta chain sequence. V lost 7 bases, J lost 6 bases, and 0 bases stayed unmatched. The CDR3 length is 12 residues. From germline, CDR1 is MDHEN and CDR2 SYDVKM. Per the original methods: From reference gene primer amplification, estimates of nucleated cell counts were derived. The protocol was immunoSEQ multiplex PCR, while the TCRdb copy is restricted to in-frame clones and leaves out a portion. That table is the source of V, J and clone size, and D and trimming were worked out from the DNA. The table includes about 40,000 clones, 80% detected once. The record originates from a study of blood T cell repertoires in COVID-19. Study overall: The origin of the acute and convalescent COVID-19 samples was the United States, Italy and Spain. PBMCs, B-cell-depleted T cells, or T cells provided the cDNA or gDNA that made up the material.

This receptor was taken from a man aged 80 or over with active or convalescent COVID-19. V usage is TRBV28 and J usage is TRBJ2-1, with 10 bases that match TRBD2. Source material: peripheral blood. In DNA, the CDR3 is TGTGCCAGCACTAGCGGGAGCAATGAGCAGTTCTTC. Translation: CASTSGSNEQFF.